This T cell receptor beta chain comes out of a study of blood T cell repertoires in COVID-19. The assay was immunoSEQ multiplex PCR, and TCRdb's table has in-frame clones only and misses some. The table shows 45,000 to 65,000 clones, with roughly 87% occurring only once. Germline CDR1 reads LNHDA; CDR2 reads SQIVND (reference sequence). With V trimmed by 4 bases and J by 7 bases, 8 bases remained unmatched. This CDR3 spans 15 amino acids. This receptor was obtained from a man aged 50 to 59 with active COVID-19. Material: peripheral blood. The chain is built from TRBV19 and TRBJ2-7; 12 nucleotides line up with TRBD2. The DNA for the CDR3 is TGTGCCAGTAGTACGAGACTAGCGGGAGACTTTGAGCAGTACTTC. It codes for CASSTRLAGDFEQYF.